A selection of T cell receptor beta chains follows, all from one sample in a study of shared clonotypes between healthy human individuals. Profiled with immunoSEQ multiplex PCR; TCRdb holds only in-frame clones, not every one. The sample contains about 600,000 clones, around three quarters of which appear only once. Sequences were obtained from PBMCs. The receptors were gathered from a woman aged 40 to 50 in good health. Some clones in this sample may be carry-over from other donors' samples. Both conserved end residues are part of each CDR3. D genes are given only for firm matches. The size of a clone is reported for some rows only, either as once, few or many, or as a class for expanded clones.

j_call v_call d_call clone_size cdr3_aa cdr3_nt
TRBJ2-3 TRBV5-6 TRBD1 . CASSLPGTGAAQYF TGTGCCAGCAGCTTGCCCGGGACAGGGGCAGCGCAGTATTTT
TRBJ1-4 TRBV7-2 . . CASSWTREEKLFF TGTGCCAGCAGCTGGACAAGGGAAGAAAAACTGTTTTTT
TRBJ2-2 TRBV7-7 . . CASSQQVTGELFF TGTGCTAGCAGTCAGCAAGTCACCGGGGAGCTGTTTTTT
TRBJ2-7 TRBV4-1 . . CASSQSTGITYEQYF TGCGCCAGCAGCCAGTCGACGGGAATCACCTACGAGCAGTACTTC
TRBJ2-3 TRBV27 . . CASSLGLVSTDTQYF TGTGCCAGCAGTTTAGGCCTAGTCAGCACAGATACGCAGTATTTT
TRBJ2-5 TRBV6-1 TRBD1 . CASSRQGAHQTQYF TGTGCCAGCAGCCGACAGGGGGCCCACCAGACCCAGTACTTC
TRBJ1-1 TRBV5-7 . . CASSVRGAGRVNTEAFF TGTGCCAGCAGCGTGCGGGGGGCAGGGCGGGTGAACACTGAAGCTTTCTTT
TRBJ1-4 TRBV9 . . CASSVRGGSSEKLFF TGTGCCAGCAGCGTTCGGGGGGGCTCAAGTGAAAAACTGTTTTTT
TRBJ2-1 TRBV7-9 . . CASTKSALGSYNEQFF TGTGCCAGCACCAAATCGGCGCTTGGCTCCTACAATGAGCAGTTCTTC
TRBJ2-1 TRBV9 . . CASSESVGTTYNEQFF TGTGCCAGCAGCGAATCGGTTGGGACCACCTACAATGAGCAGTTCTTC
TRBJ2-1 TRBV30 . . CAWSVESNNEQFF TGTGCCTGGAGTGTAGAGTCTAACAATGAGCAGTTCTTC
TRBJ2-5 TRBV6-6 TRBD2 . CASAGLAGGPGETQYF TGTGCCAGCGCCGGACTAGCGGGAGGGCCCGGGGAGACCCAGTACTTC
TRBJ2-5 TRBV7-3 TRBD1 . CASRAGTVSETQYF TGTGCCAGCAGGGCCGGGACAGTAAGTGAGACCCAGTACTTC
TRBJ1-4 TRBV7-8 . . CASSLGLNLNEKLFF TGTGCCAGCAGCTTAGGACTGAACCTTAATGAAAAACTGTTTTTT
TRBJ2-7 TRBV18 TRBD2 once CASSPAGGAYEQYF TGTGCCAGCTCACCGGCGGGGGGGGCCTACGAGCAGTACTTC
TRBJ2-1 TRBV10-2 . . CASSEDYDNEQFF TGCGCCAGCAGTGAGGACTATGACAATGAGCAGTTCTTC
TRBJ1-2 TRBV19 TRBD1 . CASSSRTGGGYGYTF TGTGCCAGTAGTTCACGGACAGGGGGCGGCTATGGCTACACCTTC